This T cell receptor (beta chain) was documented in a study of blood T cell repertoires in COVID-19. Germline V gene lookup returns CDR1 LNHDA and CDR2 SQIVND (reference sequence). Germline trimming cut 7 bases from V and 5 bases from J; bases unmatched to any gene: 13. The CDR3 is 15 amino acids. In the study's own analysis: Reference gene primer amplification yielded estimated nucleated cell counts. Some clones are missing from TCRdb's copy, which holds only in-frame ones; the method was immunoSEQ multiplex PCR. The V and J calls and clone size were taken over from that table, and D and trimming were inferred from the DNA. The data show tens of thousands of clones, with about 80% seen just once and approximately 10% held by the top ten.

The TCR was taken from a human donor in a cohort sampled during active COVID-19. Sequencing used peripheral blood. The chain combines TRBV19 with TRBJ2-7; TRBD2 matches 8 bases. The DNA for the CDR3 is TGTGCCAGTACCCCTCGGGGGGGCAGGGCCCACGAGCAGTACTTC. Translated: CASTPRGGRAHEQYF. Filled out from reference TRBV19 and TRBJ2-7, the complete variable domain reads DGGITQSPKYLFRKEGQNVTLSCEQNLNHDAMYWYRQDPGQGLRLIYYSQIVNDFQKGDIAEGYSVSREKKESFPLTVTSAQKNPTAFYLCASTPRGGRAHEQYFGPGTRLTVT.